One and the same sample provided the 6 T cell receptor beta chains below, sequenced in a study of spatial heterogeneity in lung cancer. MiXCR was run by TCRdb on the 5' RACE reads, yielding one entry per CDR3 protein. The sample lists about 750 distinct CDR3 sequences; about 35% were seen once. Their antigens remain unidentified. As for time point: sample taken at primary tumor resection. Study-level findings and limits: Counts that tracked tumor mutation counts were those of expanded intratumoral alpha and beta TCRs.

Specimen: lung tumor tissue, collected at surgery. The receptors stem from a male donor with early-stage non-small cell lung cancer.

By frequency in the sample, this clonotype is large. The chain recombines TRBV7-2 with TRBJ2-5, with D possibly matching TRBD2 (5 bases). The CDR3 has 13 amino acids. V lost 3 bases, J lost 5 bases, and 10 bases lay in between. Germline V gene sequence: CDR1 SGHTA, CDR2 FQGNSA. CDR3 sequence reads: CASSFGLGETQYF. CDR3 DNA: TGTGCCAGCAGCTTCGGACTTGGGGAGACCCAGTACTTC.

This clonotype is labeled large. J is TRBJ2-5 and V is TRBV14, with a tentative D call TRBD2 (5 bases). V lost 4 bases and J lost 5, with 14 bases in between. CDR3 length equals 14 residues. CDR1 is SGHDN, CDR2 FVKESK, per germline. This CDR3 reads CASSRRTWRETQYF. In DNA form, the CDR3 reads TGTGCCAGCAGCCGGAGGACTTGGCGCGAGACCCAGTACTTC.

This chain uses TRBV7-6 with TRBJ2-7; D is undetermined. CDR3 length equals 14 residues. The V gene lost 1 base and the J gene lost 6 bases, with 13 bases spanning the gap. The V gene's germline CDR1 is SGHVS and CDR2 FNYEAQ. Here the CDR3 DNA reads TGTGCCAGCAGCTTAGGTGGCGCAGAGGTCGAGCAGTACTTC. Amino acid sequence: CASSLGGAEVEQYF.

The chain joins TRBV12-3 or TRBV12-4 to TRBJ2-3, with TRBD2 matching over 9 bases. This CDR3 is 15 amino acids long. Trimming at V came to 4 bases and at J to 2 bases, leaving 4 bases not matched to a gene. The CDR3 DNA is TGTGCCAGCAGTTCCGGGACTAGCTTCACAGATACGCAGTATTTT. It encodes CASSSGTSFTDTQYF.

This clonotype appeared a few times. The chain has TRBV29-1 and TRBJ2-7; a possible D gene is TRBD1 (6 bases). V was trimmed by 3 bases and J by 2 bases, leaving 11 bases between them. Looked up from germline, CDR1 is SQVTM and CDR2 is ANQGSEA. The CDR3 has 13 amino acids. The chain's CDR3 is CSVDQGHTYEQYF. CDR3 nucleotide sequence: TGCAGCGTTGACCAGGGGCACACCTACGAGCAGTACTTC.

This chain uses TRBV20-1 with TRBJ1-2, with TRBD1 as a possible D gene (6 bases). The V end lost 3 bases, the J end lost 5 bases, and 7 bases lay between the germline ends. Germline V gene sequence: CDR1 DFQATT, CDR2 SNEGSKA (reference sequence). This CDR3 region has 11 residues. The CDR3 spells CSASQGYGYTF. The CDR3 bases are TGCAGTGCTAGTCAGGGGTATGGCTACACCTTC.